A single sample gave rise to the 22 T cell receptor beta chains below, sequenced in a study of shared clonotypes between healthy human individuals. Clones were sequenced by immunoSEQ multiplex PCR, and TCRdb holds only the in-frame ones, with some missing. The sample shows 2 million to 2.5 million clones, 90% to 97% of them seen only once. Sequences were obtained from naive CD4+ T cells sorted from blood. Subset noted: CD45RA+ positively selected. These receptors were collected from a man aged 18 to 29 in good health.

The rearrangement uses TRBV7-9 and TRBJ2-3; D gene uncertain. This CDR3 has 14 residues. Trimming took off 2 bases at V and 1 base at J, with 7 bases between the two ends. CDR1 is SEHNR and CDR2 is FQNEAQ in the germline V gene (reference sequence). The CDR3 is CASSLRRGTDTQYF. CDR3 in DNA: TGTGCCAGCAGCTTAAGGCGAGGCACAGATACGCAGTATTTT. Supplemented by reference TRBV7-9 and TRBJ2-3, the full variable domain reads DTGVSQNPRHKITKRGQNVTFRCDPISEHNRLYWYRQTLGQGPEFLTYFQNEAQLEKSRLLSDRFSAERPKGSFSTLEIQRTEQGDSAMYLCASSLRRGTDTQYFGPGTRLTVL.

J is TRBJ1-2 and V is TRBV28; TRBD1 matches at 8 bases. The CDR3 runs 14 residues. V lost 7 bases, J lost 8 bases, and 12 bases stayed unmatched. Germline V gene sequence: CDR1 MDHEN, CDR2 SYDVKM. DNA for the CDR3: TGTGCCAGCACAACCGGGACAGGACCATGGGGCTACACCTTC. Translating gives CASTTGTGPWGYTF.

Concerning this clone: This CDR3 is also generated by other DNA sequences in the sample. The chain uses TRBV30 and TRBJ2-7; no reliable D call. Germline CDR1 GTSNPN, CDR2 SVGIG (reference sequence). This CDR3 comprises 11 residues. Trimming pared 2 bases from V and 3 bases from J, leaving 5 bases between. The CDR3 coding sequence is TGTGCCTGGAGTCTTAACTACGAGCAGTACTTC. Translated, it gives CAWSLNYEQYF.

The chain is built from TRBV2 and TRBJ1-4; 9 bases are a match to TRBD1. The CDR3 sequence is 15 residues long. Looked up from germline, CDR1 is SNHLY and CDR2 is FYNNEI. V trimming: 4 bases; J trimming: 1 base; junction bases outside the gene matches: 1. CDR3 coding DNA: TGTGCCAGCAGTGGGACAGGGGTAACTAATGAAAAACTGTTTTTT. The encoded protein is CASSGTGVTNEKLFF.

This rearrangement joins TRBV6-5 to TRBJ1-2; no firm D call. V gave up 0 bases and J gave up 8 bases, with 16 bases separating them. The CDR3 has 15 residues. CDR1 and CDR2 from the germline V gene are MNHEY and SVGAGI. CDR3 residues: CASSYSVATPMGYTF. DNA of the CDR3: TGTGCCAGCAGTTACTCGGTTGCGACTCCTATGGGCTACACCTTC.

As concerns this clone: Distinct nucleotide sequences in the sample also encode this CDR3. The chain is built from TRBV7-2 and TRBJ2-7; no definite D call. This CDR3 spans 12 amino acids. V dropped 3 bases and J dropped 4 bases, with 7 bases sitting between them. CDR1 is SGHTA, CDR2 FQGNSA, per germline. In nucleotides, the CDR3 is TGTGCCAGCAGCTTCGGACCGTACGAGCAGTACTTC. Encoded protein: CASSFGPYEQYF.

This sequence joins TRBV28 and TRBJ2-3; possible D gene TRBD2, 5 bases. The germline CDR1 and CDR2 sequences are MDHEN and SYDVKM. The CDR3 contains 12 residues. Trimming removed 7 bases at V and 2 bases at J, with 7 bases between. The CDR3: CASIGNTDTQYF. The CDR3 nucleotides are TGTGCCAGCATCGGGAACACAGATACGCAGTATTTT.

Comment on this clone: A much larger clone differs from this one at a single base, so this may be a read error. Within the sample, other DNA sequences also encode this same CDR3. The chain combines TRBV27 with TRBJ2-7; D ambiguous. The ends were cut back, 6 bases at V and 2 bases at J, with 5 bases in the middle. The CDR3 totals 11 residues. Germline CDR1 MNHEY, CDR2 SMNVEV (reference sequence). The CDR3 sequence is CASSLPYEQYF. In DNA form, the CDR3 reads TGTGCCAGCAGCCTCCCCTACGAGCAGTACTTC.

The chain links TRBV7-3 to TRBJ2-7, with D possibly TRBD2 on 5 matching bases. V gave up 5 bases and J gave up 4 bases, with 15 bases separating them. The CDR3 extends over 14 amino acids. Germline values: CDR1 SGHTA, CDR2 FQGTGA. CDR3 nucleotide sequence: TGTGCCAGCAGCCTTAAGGGAGCCGGTTACGAGCAGTACTTC. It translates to CASSLKGAGYEQYF.

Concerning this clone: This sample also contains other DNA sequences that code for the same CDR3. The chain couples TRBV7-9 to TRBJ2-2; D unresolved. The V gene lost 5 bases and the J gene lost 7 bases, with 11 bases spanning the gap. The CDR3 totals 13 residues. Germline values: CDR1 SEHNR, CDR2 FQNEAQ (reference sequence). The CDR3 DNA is TGTGCCAGCAGCCTCCGAGAAGGCGGGGAGCTGTTTTTT. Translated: CASSLREGGELFF. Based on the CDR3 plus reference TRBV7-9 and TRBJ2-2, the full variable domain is DTGVSQNPRHKITKRGQNVTFRCDPISEHNRLYWYRQTLGQGPEFLTYFQNEAQLEKSRLLSDRFSAERPKGSFSTLEIQRTEQGDSAMYLCASSLREGGELFFGEGSRLTVL.

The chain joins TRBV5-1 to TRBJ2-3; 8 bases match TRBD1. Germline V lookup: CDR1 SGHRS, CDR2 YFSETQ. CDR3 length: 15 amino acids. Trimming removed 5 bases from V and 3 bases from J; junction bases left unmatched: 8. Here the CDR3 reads CASSNGQGLTDTQYF. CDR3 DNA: TGCGCCAGCAGTAACGGACAGGGACTGACAGATACGCAGTATTTT.

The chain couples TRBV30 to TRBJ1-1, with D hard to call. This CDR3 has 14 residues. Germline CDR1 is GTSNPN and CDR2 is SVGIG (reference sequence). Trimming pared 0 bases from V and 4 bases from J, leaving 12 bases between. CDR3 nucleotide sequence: TGTGCCTGGAGTGTTACCCCCTTGGGCACTGAAGCTTTCTTT. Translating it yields CAWSVTPLGTEAFF.

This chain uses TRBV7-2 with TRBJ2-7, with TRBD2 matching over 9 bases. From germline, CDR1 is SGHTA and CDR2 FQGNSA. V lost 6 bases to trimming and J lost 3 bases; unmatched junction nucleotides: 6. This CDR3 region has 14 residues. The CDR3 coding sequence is TGTGCCAGCAGGAGGACTAGCGACTACTACGAGCAGTACTTC. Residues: CASRRTSDYYEQYF. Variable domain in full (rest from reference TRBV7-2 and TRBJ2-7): GAGVSQSPSNKVTEKGKDVELRCDPISGHTALYWYRQSLGQGLEFLIYFQGNSAPDKSGLPSDRFSAERTGGSVSTLTIQRTQQEDSAVYLCASRRTSDYYEQYFGPGTRLTVT.

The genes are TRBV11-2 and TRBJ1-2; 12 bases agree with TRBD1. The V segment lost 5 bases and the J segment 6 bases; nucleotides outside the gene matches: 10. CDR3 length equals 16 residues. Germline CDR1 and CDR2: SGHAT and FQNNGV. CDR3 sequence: CASSPGTGGAFNGYTF. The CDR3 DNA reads TGTGCCAGCAGCCCCGGGACAGGGGGCGCGTTCAATGGCTACACCTTC. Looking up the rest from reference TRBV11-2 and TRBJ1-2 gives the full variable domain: EAGVAQSPRYKIIEKRQSVAFWCNPISGHATLYWYQQILGQGPKLLIQFQNNGVVDDSQLPKDRFSAERLKGVDSTLKIQPAKLEDSAVYLCASSPGTGGAFNGYTFGSGTRLTVV.

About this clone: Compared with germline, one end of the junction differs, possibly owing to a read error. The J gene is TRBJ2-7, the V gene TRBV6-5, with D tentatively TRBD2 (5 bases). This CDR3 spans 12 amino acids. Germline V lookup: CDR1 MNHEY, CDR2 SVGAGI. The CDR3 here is CASSYSFQWTDF. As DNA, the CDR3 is TGTGCCAGCAGTTACTCGTTTCAGTGGACTGACTTC.

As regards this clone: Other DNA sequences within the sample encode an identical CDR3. This CDR3 is CASSRGQSYEQYF. CDR3 sequence (DNA): TGTGCCAGCAGCCGGGGACAGTCATACGAGCAGTACTTC. This chain joins TRBV14 and TRBJ2-7; TRBD1 matches at 7 bases. The CDR3 is made up of 13 amino acids. The ends lost 4 bases at V and 4 bases at J; junction bases unmatched: 4. Germline V gene sequence: CDR1 SGHDN, CDR2 FVKESK.

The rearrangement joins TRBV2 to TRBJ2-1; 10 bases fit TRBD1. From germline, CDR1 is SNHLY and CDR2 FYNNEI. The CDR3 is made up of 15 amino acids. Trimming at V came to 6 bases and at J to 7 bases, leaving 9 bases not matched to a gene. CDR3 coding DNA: TGTGCCAGCAGCGTGGGACAGGGGAGGGCGAATGAGCAGTTCTTC. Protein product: CASSVGQGRANEQFF.

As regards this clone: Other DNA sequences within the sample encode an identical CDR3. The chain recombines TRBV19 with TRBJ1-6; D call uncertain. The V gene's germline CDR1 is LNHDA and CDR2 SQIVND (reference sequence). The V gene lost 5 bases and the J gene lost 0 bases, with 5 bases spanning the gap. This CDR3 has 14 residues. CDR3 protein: CASSPSSYNSPLHF. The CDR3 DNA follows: TGTGCCAGTAGTCCGAGCTCCTATAATTCACCCCTCCACTTT.

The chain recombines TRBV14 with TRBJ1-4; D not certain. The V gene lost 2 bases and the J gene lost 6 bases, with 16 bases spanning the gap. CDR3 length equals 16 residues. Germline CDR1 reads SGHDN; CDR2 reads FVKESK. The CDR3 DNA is TGTGCCAGCAGCCAATTGCGTGCAGAGTGGTATGAAAAACTGTTTTTT. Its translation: CASSQLRAEWYEKLFF.

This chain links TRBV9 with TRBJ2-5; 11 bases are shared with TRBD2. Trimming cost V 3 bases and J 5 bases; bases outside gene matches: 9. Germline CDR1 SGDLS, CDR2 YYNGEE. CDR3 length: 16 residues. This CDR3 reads CASSGRLAGFGETQYF. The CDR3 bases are TGTGCCAGCAGCGGACGACTAGCGGGATTTGGGGAGACCCAGTACTTC.

This CDR3 reads CASSSPSGGASAYNEQFF. The CDR3 DNA reads as TGTGCCAGCAGTTCCCCTAGCGGGGGGGCCTCGGCCTACAATGAGCAGTTCTTC. This sequence joins TRBV7-3 and TRBJ2-1; TRBD2 matches 12 bases. V trimming: 6 bases; J trimming: 2 bases; junction bases outside the gene matches: 11. This CDR3 is 18 amino acids long. Per germline, CDR1 SGHTA and CDR2 FQGTGA. Combining the CDR3 with reference TRBV7-3 and TRBJ2-1 gives the whole variable domain GAGVSQTPSNKVTEKGKYVELRCDPISGHTALYWYRQSLGQGPEFLIYFQGTGAADDSGLPNDRFFAVRPEGSVSTLKIQRTERGDSAVYLCASSSPSGGASAYNEQFFGPGTRLTVL.

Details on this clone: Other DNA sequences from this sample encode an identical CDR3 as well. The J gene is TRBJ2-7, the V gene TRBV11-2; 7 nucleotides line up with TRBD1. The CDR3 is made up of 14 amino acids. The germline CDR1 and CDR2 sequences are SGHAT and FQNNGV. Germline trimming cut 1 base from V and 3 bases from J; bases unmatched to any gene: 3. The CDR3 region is CASSLGTGVYEQYF. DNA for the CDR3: TGTGCCAGCAGCTTAGGCACAGGGGTCTACGAGCAGTACTTC.